What follows are 5 T cell receptor beta chains derived from one specimen sequenced in a study of shared clonotypes between healthy human individuals. Sequencing used immunoSEQ multiplex PCR; TCRdb keeps in-frame clones, though not all of them. The top ten hold about 0.41% of the sample, which has under 2.5 million clones, about 90% seen once. The sample taken for sequencing was naive CD4+ T cells from PBMCs. Specified subset: CD45RA+ positively selected. These TCRs come from a man aged 18 to 30 in good health. Some clones in this sample may be carry-over from other donors' samples.

The rearrangement links TRBV6-6 to TRBJ1-2; D perhaps matches TRBD1 (6 bases). The CDR3 loop spans 13 amino acids. V lost 5 bases and J 8 bases, leaving 15 bases between the germline ends. The germline CDR1 and CDR2 sequences are MNHNY and SVGAGI (reference sequence). CDR3 nucleotides: TGTGCCAGCAGTCTAAGGGGGGGTGGCGGCTACACCTTC. Translated: CASSLRGGGGYTF.

The V gene is TRBV6-5, the J gene TRBJ1-4; D gene unclear. Trimming pared 9 bases from V and 10 bases from J, leaving 12 bases between. This CDR3 comprises 11 residues. Germline V gene sequence: CDR1 MNHEY, CDR2 SVGAGI. The DNA for the CDR3 is TGTGCCAGTCTTGGGCAAGGAAAACTGTTTTTT. This codes for CASLGQGKLFF.

The sample holds one count of this clone. This chain uses TRBV28 with TRBJ2-5, with D unresolved. Germline lookup yields CDR1 MDHEN and CDR2 SYDVKM. V gave up 7 bases and J gave up 1 base, with 19 bases separating them. The CDR3 has 16 residues. Here the CDR3 reads CASTHFSFDAQETQYF. The CDR3 nucleotides read TGTGCCAGCACACATTTCTCCTTCGACGCCCAAGAGACCCAGTACTTC.

The CDR3 coding sequence is TGTGCCTGGAGCGGGACTAGCGGGAGGGTGGGTGAGCAGTTCTTC. It is translated as CAWSGTSGRVGEQFF. This chain uses TRBV30 with TRBJ2-1, with 16 bases fitting TRBD2. Germline loops: CDR1 GTSNPN, CDR2 SVGIG (reference sequence). This CDR3 has 15 amino acids. The trim removed 3 bases at V and 9 bases at J, leaving 5 bases unmatched. Looking up the rest from reference TRBV30 and TRBJ2-1 gives the full variable domain: SQTIHQWPATLVQPVGSPLSLECTVEGTSNPNLYWYRQAAGRGLQLLFYSVGIGQISSEVPQNLSASRPQDRQFILSSKKLLLSDSGFYLCAWSGTSGRVGEQFFGPGTRLTVL.

The V gene is TRBV10-3, the J gene TRBJ2-5; TRBD2 agrees at 8 bases. The germline CDR1 and CDR2 sequences are ENHRY and SYGVKD. The CDR3 extends over 16 amino acids. With V trimmed by 3 bases and J by 1 base, 7 bases remained unmatched. CDR3 residues: CAISEGNSGTQETQYF. CDR3 bases: TGTGCCATCAGTGAAGGTAATAGCGGGACCCAAGAGACCCAGTACTTC.